This T cell receptor beta chain derives from a study of blood T cell repertoires in COVID-19. The V and J ends lost 9 bases and 11 bases respectively, with 12 bases between them. The CDR3 is made up of 10 amino acids. Germline CDR1 reads WNHNN; CDR2 reads SYGVQD (reference sequence). Sequencing was performed with immunoSEQ multiplex PCR; in TCRdb, only in-frame clones are kept and a portion is missing. Of hundreds of thousands of clones listed, 80% to 85% are singletons. The sequenced material came from peripheral blood. V is TRBV10-1 and J is TRBJ2-3; a possible D gene is TRBD2 (6 bases). This sequence was found in a woman older than 75 with active or convalescent COVID-19. Here the CDR3 reads CARGGLKQYF. DNA of the CDR3: TGCGCCAGGGGAGGCTTAAAGCAGTATTTT.